These 23 T cell receptor beta chains were sequenced from one sample in a study of identical twins. TCRdb reprocessed the 5' RACE reads with MiXCR, giving one entry per CDR3 protein. The sample contains some 500,000 distinct CDR3 sequences, 13% to 15% of which appear only once. The same specimen was also included in a second study, on yellow fever vaccine responses in identical twins.

Sequencing input: CD4+ T cells sorted from blood. Receptors were obtained from a woman aged 18-30 years in good health.

In this sample, this clonotype turned up many times. This chain uses TRBV25-1 with TRBJ1-2; TRBD1 might be the D (5 bases). The V gene's germline CDR1 is MGHDK and CDR2 SYGVNS. CDR3 size: 13 residues. With 3 bases removed from V and 4 bases from J, the gap between germline ends came to 9 bases. CDR3 sequence reads: CASSDRGTYGYTF. CDR3 sequence (DNA): TGTGCCAGCAGTGACCGAGGGACCTATGGCTACACCTTC.

This clonotype was picked up a small number of times. The rearrangement uses TRBV6-2 or TRBV6-3 and TRBJ2-5; TRBD1 agrees at 9 bases. Trimming took 9 bases from V and 7 from J; bases not matched to a gene: 15. This CDR3 region has 15 residues. Per germline, CDR1 MNHEY and CDR2 SVGEGT. The CDR3 bases are TGTGCCAGTCAAACGACCGGGACAGGGATCGGGACCCAGTACTTC. Protein: CASQTTGTGIGTQYF.

J is TRBJ2-1 and V is TRBV19, with D possibly TRBD2 on 5 matching bases. The germline CDR1 and CDR2 sequences are LNHDA and SQIVND (reference sequence). The CDR3 totals 12 residues. V was clipped by 3 bases and J by 6 bases, with 6 bases between them. The CDR3 protein is CASSMRVNEQFF. The CDR3 region has the DNA TGTGCCAGTAGTATGCGGGTCAATGAGCAGTTCTTC.

There are a few counts of this clonotype. V is TRBV2 and J is TRBJ1-2; 8 bases are a match to TRBD1. From germline, CDR1 is SNHLY and CDR2 FYNNEI. V gave up 7 bases and J gave up 8 bases; unmatched junction bases: 9. This CDR3 contains 13 residues. The CDR3 bases are TGTGCCAGCATCAGGCAGGGGGCGGGCGGCTACACCTTC. Protein product: CASIRQGAGGYTF.

This clonotype has just a few counts. The rearrangement joins TRBV5-1 to TRBJ2-1; TRBD2 matches 9 bases. CDR1 is SGHRS, CDR2 YFSETQ, per germline. J lost 6 bases, V lost 0 bases, and 7 bases had no gene match. The CDR3 extends over 16 amino acids. The CDR3 coding sequence is TGCGCCAGCAGCTTGGTTGCGGGAGGGCCTGGCAATGAGCAGTTCTTC. Its translation: CASSLVAGGPGNEQFF.

The genes are TRBV20-1 and TRBJ2-7; D possibly uses TRBD1 or TRBD2 (6 bases each). The CDR3 runs 15 residues. Germline assignment: CDR1 DFQATT and CDR2 SNEGSKA (reference sequence). Trimming removed 3 bases from V and 2 bases from J, with 17 bases in between. CDR3 DNA: TGCAGTGCTAGTCGCCCGGGGGCCCTCGCCTACGAGCAGTACTTC. This encodes CSASRPGALAYEQYF.

This rearrangement joins TRBV7-9 to TRBJ2-3; the match to TRBD1 covers 7 bases. The germline V gene encodes CDR1 SEHNR and CDR2 FQNEAQ (reference sequence). The CDR3 sequence is 15 residues long. V lost 5 bases and J lost 1; bases outside the gene matches: 6. The DNA of the CDR3 is TGTGCCAGCAGCGTAAACAGGGGAGGCACAGATACGCAGTATTTT. Its translation is CASSVNRGGTDTQYF.

This clonotype was seen a handful of times. V usage is TRBV5-1 and J usage is TRBJ1-1; 12 nucleotides agree with TRBD1. In germline, CDR1 is SGHRS, CDR2 YFSETQ. J lost 1 base, V lost 4 bases, and 8 bases had no gene match. The CDR3 runs to 17 residues. The CDR3 sequence: CASSLMGQGARNTEAFF. CDR3 bases: TGCGCCAGCAGCCTTATGGGACAGGGGGCGCGGAACACTGAAGCTTTCTTT.

The chain couples TRBV5-6 to TRBJ1-4; no reliable D call. From germline, CDR1 is SGHDT and CDR2 YYEEEE. CDR3 length equals 15 residues. Trimming pared 4 bases from V and 0 bases from J, leaving 10 bases between. For the CDR3, the DNA is TGTGCCAGCAGCCTCCGGAGACCAACTAATGAAAAACTGTTTTTT. Protein product: CASSLRRPTNEKLFF.

This clonotype was found a few times. V and J are TRBV5-1 and TRBJ2-3, with TRBD2 identical over 7 bases. CDR3 length: 17 residues. J lost 1 base, V lost 3 bases, and 11 bases had no gene match. Per the germline V gene, CDR1 is SGHRS and CDR2 is YFSETQ. CDR3 sequence (DNA): TGCGCCAGCAGCTCCCCCGTAACGAGCGGGGGCACAGATACGCAGTATTTT. It encodes CASSSPVTSGGTDTQYF.

At least ten counts were recorded for this clonotype. The chain employs TRBV2 and TRBJ2-1; D remains ambiguous. Trimming stripped 2 bases from V and 4 bases from J, with 6 bases between. The germline V gene encodes CDR1 SNHLY and CDR2 FYNNEI. CDR3 size: 13 residues. The CDR3: CASSESGYNEQFF. CDR3 nucleotide sequence: TGTGCCAGCAGTGAATCAGGATACAATGAGCAGTTCTTC.

This clonotype appeared many times. The chain links TRBV10-3 to TRBJ2-3, with unresolved D. Germline V gene data show CDR1 as ENHRY and CDR2 as SYGVKD. CDR3 length equals 13 residues. The V end was cut by 3 bases, the J end by 7 bases, with 11 bases between. The CDR3 coding sequence is TGTGCCATCAGTGATCTAGAGCCCTATACGCAGTATTTT. Encoded protein: CAISDLEPYTQYF.

V and J are TRBV7-9 and TRBJ1-1, with D hard to call. Germline V gene lookup returns CDR1 SEHNR and CDR2 FQNEAQ (reference sequence). The germline V and J ends were trimmed by 4 bases and 5 bases, with 17 bases remaining between them. This CDR3 region has 15 residues. As DNA, the CDR3 is TGTGCCAGCAGCTCCGCGCGCGGGGAGGGAACTGAAGCTTTCTTT. This encodes CASSSARGEGTEAFF.

There are many counts of this clonotype. The CDR3 here is CASSRTTGGSHTFF. The CDR3 nucleotides are TGCGCCAGCAGCCGTACAACAGGGGGCTCCCATACGTTCTTC. The chain joins TRBV5-1 to TRBJ2-1; 9 nucleotides align to TRBD1. Germline values: CDR1 SGHRS, CDR2 YFSETQ. This CDR3 region has 14 residues. V was clipped by 4 bases and J by 15 bases; unmatched bases: 14. The whole variable domain, remainder taken from reference TRBV5-1 and TRBJ2-1, is KAGVTQTPRYLIKTRGQQVTLSCSPISGHRSVSWYQQTPGQGLQFLFEYFSETQRNKGNFPGRFSGRQFSNSRSEMNVSTLELGDSALYLCASSRTTGGSHTFFGPGTRLTVL.

The chain carries TRBV5-1 and TRBJ2-1; tentative D call: TRBD2 (5 bases). The CDR3 sequence is 14 residues long. Trimming took off 5 bases at V and 5 bases at J, with 14 bases between the two ends. From germline, CDR1 is SGHRS and CDR2 YFSETQ. The CDR3 coding sequence is TGCGCCAGCAGACCGCTCGCCGGGGACAATGAGCAGTTCTTC. The encoded protein is CASRPLAGDNEQFF.

This clonotype came up a few times. The chain couples TRBV4-3 to TRBJ2-2, with unresolved D. Germline CDR1 is LGHNA and CDR2 is YSLEER. This CDR3 region has 15 residues. The V and J ends lost 1 base and 7 bases respectively, with 13 bases between them. CDR3 bases: TGCGCCAGCAGCCAAGGGGTTAATAGTTTCGGGGAGCTGTTTTTT. Protein sequence: CASSQGVNSFGELFF.

The chain links TRBV20-1 to TRBJ2-7; D may be TRBD1 (6 bases). CDR1 and CDR2 (germline): DFQATT, SNEGSKA (reference sequence). Between the trimmed V and J ends, which lost 2 bases and 4 bases, there was a span of 15 bases. The CDR3 extends over 14 amino acids. CDR3 protein: CSARPGSQGYEQYF. As DNA, the CDR3 is TGCAGTGCTAGACCCGGGTCCCAGGGGTACGAGCAGTACTTC.

This clonotype showed up just a few times. V and J are TRBV6-2 or TRBV6-3 and TRBJ2-1; 9 bases are shared with TRBD2. Trimming cost V 10 bases and J 4 bases; bases outside gene matches: 8. Germline assignment: CDR1 MNHEY and CDR2 SVGEGT. CDR3 length: 14 amino acids. Here the CDR3 reads CATRAAGGYNEQFF. The CDR3 DNA is TGTGCCACCCGGGCAGCGGGAGGTTACAATGAGCAGTTCTTC.

At least ten counts were recorded for this clonotype. The CDR3 DNA reads as TGTGCCAGCGTCCTGGTGGGAGATCCCTACAATGAGCAGTTCTTC. This gives the protein CASVLVGDPYNEQFF. The V gene is TRBV7-2, the J gene TRBJ2-1; tentatively, D is TRBD2 (5 bases). The V and J ends lost 8 bases and 2 bases respectively, with 16 bases between them. Looked up from germline, CDR1 is SGHTA and CDR2 is FQGNSA. The CDR3 totals 15 residues.

This clonotype was observed many times. The chain has TRBV12-3 or TRBV12-4 and TRBJ2-1; 7 bases match TRBD2. The V and J ends lost 5 bases and 11 bases, in that order; junction bases with no gene match: 9. This CDR3 has 13 residues. The chain's CDR3 is CASSGSGAAKQFF. As DNA, the CDR3 is TGTGCCAGCAGTGGGAGCGGGGCAGCCAAGCAGTTCTTC.

This clonotype was detected ten times or more. This chain links TRBV18 with TRBJ2-6; D call uncertain. Germline CDR1 is KGHSH and CDR2 is LQKENI. The CDR3 has 16 amino acids. V was pared by 6 bases and J by 0 bases, with 12 bases between. This chain's CDR3 is CASSDPKGSGANVLTF. Written as DNA, the CDR3 is TGTGCCAGCTCCGACCCAAAAGGCTCTGGGGCCAACGTCCTGACTTTC. Variable domain in full (rest from reference TRBV18 and TRBJ2-6): NAGVMQNPRHLVRRRGQEARLRCSPMKGHSHVYWYRQLPEEGLKFMVYLQKENIIDESGMPKERFSAEFPKEGPSILRIQQVVRGDSAAYFCASSDPKGSGANVLTFGAGSRLTVL.

This clonotype has more than one count but fewer than ten. The chain uses TRBV15 and TRBJ2-7, with D possibly matching TRBD1 (7 bases). V lost 3 bases, J lost 2 bases, and 14 bases lay in between. This CDR3 is 15 amino acids long. Germline assignment: CDR1 LNHNV and CDR2 YYDKDF (reference sequence). The CDR3 DNA reads as TGTGCCACCAGCAGTCCCAGGGGGGCAACCTACGAGCAGTACTTC. This translates into CATSSPRGATYEQYF.

There are many counts of this clonotype. The chain employs TRBV7-9 and TRBJ1-4; no firm D call. Germline lookup yields CDR1 SEHNR and CDR2 FQNEAQ (reference sequence). Trimming took 1 base from V and 6 from J, leaving 0 bases between them. This CDR3 has 11 residues. CDR3 sequence: CASSLDEKLFF. The CDR3 region has the DNA TGTGCCAGCAGCTTAGATGAAAAACTGTTTTTT.